The clone carrying this TCR beta chain was observed many times. What it binds is not known. These data originate in a study of T-cell reconstitution after alpha-beta-depleted transplantation in children. Notes on the study in general: At day 60, the high TCRbeta diversity found in some patients originated from recipient T cells and thymic progenitors that had survived.

The germline gives CDR1 MNHEY, CDR2 SMNVEV (reference sequence). This CDR3 has 13 amino acids. The V end was cut by 6 bases, the J end by 2 bases, with 9 bases between. For TCRbeta, the library was prepared with unique molecular identifiers. TCRdb called the PCR reads again in MiXCR, with one record for every CDR3 protein. The sample records about 580,000 distinct CDR3 sequences, under 30% being singletons. This receptor was identified in a boy under two years old who had a stem cell transplant for acute myeloid leukemia, so the T cells may come from the graft donor. The chain combines TRBV27 with TRBJ2-3, with D possibly being TRBD2 (5 bases). This specimen was PBMCs, mostly from graft donor cells, taken 360 days after TCRalphabeta/CD19-depleted stem cell transplant. CDR3 protein: CASRDGLTDTQYF. CDR3 sequence (DNA): TGTGCCAGCAGGGACGGACTCACAGATACGCAGTATTTT.